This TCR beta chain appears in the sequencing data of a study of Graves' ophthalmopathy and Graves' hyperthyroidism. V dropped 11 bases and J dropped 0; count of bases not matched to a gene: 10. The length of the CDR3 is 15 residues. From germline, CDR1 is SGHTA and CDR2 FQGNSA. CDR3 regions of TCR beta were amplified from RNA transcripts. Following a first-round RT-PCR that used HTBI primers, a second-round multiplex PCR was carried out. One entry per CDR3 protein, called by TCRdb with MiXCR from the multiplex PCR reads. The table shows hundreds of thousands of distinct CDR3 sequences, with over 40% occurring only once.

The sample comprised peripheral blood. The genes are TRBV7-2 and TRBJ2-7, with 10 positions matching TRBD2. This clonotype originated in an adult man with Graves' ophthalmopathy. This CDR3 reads CAWSPLAGASYEQYF. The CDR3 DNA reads TGTGCCTGGAGTCCCCTAGCGGGGGCCTCCTACGAGCAGTACTTC.